In this sample, the clone carrying this T cell receptor beta chain turned up many times. TCRdb recomputed calls from the 5' RACE reads with MiXCR, one row per CDR3 protein. This sample yields around 100,000 distinct CDR3 sequences, of which approximately 16% are seen a single time; about 6.2% belongs to the top ten. The sample originates from a study of T cells of healthy individuals. CDR3 size: 14 residues. Trimming stripped 5 bases from V and 7 bases from J, with 18 bases between. Germline CDR1 is DFQATT and CDR2 is SNEGSKA (reference sequence). This TCR was recovered from a human donor in good health. This chain links TRBV20-1 with TRBJ1-5; a weak D match, TRBD1 (5 bases). CDR3 DNA sequence: TGCAGTGCTGCTGACGGTGGGGGTTGGCAGCCCCAGCATTTT. Encoded protein: CSAADGGGWQPQHF.